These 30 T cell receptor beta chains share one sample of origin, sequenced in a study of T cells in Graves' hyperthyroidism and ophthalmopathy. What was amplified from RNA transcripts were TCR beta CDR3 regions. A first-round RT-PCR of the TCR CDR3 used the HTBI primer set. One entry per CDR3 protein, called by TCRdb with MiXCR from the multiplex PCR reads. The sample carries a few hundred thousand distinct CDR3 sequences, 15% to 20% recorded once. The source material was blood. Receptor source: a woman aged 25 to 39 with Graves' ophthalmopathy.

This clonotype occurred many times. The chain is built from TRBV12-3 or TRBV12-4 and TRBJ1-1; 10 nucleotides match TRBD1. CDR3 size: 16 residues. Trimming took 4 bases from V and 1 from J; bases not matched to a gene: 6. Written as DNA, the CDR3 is TGTGCCAGCAGTTCAACCAGGACAGGGGGGAACACTGAAGCTTTCTTT. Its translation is CASSSTRTGGNTEAFF.

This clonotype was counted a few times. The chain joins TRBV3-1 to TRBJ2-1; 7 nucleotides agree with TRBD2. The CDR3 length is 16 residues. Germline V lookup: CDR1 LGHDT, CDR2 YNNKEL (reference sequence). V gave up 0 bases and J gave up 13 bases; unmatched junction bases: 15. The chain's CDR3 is CASSQDNSGKTKRQFF. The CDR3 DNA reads TGTGCCAGCAGCCAAGATAACAGCGGGAAGACTAAACGACAGTTCTTC.

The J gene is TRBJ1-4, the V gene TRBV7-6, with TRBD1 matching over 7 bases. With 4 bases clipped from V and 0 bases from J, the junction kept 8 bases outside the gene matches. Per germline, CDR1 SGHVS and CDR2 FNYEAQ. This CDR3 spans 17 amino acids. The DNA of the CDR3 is TGTGCCAGCAGCTCCCAGACAGGGTTTGCAACTAATGAAAAACTGTTTTTT. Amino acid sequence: CASSSQTGFATNEKLFF.

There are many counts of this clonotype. The CDR3 DNA reads as TGTGCCAGCAGCCGGTGGACCTTGAACACTGAAGCTTTCTTT. Protein: CASSRWTLNTEAFF. The rearrangement links TRBV7-8 to TRBJ1-1; D gene uncertain. Germline CDR1 and CDR2: SGHVS and FQNEAQ. This CDR3 is built from 14 residues. Trimming left V 5 bases short and J 0 bases short, with 10 bases between.

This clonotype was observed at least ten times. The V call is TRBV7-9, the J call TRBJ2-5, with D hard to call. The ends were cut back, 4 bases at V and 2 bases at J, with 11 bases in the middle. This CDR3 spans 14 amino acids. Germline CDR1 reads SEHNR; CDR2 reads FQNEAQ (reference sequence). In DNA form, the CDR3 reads TGTGCCAGCAGCTCTTTACAGTTACAAGAGACCCAGTACTTC. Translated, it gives CASSSLQLQETQYF.

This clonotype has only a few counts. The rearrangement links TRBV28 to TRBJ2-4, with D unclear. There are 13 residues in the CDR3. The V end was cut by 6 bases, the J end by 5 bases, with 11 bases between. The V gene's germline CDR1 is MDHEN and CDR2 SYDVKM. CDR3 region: CASRGFGENIQYF. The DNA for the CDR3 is TGTGCCAGCAGGGGTTTTGGGGAAAACATTCAGTACTTC.

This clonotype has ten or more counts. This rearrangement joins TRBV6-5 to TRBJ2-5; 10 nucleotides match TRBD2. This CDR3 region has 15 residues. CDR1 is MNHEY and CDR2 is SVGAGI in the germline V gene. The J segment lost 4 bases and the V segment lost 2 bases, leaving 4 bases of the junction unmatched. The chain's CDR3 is CASSYELAGVETQYF. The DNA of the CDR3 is TGTGCCAGCAGTTACGAGCTAGCGGGAGTAGAGACCCAGTACTTC.

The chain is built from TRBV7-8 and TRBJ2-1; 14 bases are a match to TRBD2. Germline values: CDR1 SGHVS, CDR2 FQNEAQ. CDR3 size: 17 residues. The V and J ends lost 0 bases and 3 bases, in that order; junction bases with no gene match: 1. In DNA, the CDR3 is TGTGCCAGCAGCTTAGCCGGGACTAGCGGGGGCTACAATGAGCAGTTCTTC. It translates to CASSLAGTSGGYNEQFF.

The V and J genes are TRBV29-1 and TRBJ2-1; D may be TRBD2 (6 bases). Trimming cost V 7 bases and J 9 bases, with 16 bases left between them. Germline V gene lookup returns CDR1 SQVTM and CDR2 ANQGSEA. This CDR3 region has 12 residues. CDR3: CSAGLGISEQFF. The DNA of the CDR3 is TGCAGCGCGGGACTGGGAATCAGTGAGCAGTTCTTC.

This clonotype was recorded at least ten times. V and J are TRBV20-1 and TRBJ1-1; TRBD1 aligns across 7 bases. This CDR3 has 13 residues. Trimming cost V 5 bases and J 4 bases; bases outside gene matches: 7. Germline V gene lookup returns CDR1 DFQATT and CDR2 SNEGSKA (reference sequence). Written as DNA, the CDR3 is TGCAGTGCTCCCTCAGGGGGAGGCACTGAAGCTTTCTTT. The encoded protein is CSAPSGGGTEAFF.

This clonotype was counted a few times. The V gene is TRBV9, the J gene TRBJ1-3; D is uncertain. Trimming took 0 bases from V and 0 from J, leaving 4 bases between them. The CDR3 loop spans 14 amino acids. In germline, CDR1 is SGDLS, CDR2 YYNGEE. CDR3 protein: CASSVADSGNTIYF. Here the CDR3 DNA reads TGTGCCAGCAGCGTAGCAGACTCTGGAAACACCATATATTTT.

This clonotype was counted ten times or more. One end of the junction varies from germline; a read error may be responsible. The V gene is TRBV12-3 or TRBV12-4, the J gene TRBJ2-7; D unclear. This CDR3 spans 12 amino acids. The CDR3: CASSWVGGEKYF. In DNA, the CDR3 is TGTGCCAGCAGTTGGGTGGGTGGCGAGAAGTACTTC.

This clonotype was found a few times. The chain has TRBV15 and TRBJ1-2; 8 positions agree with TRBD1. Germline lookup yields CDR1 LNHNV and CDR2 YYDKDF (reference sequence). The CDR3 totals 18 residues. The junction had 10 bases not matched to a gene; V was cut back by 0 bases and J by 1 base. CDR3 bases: TGTGCCACCAGCAGAGATCTCCCCCAGGGGGCGCATAACTATGGCTACACCTTC. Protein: CATSRDLPQGAHNYGYTF.

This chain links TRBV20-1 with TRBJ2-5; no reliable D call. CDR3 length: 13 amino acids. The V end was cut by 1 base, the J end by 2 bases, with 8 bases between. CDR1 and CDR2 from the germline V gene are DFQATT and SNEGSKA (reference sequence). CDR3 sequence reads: CSARAVQQETQYF. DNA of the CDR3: TGCAGTGCTAGAGCAGTCCAACAAGAGACCCAGTACTTC.

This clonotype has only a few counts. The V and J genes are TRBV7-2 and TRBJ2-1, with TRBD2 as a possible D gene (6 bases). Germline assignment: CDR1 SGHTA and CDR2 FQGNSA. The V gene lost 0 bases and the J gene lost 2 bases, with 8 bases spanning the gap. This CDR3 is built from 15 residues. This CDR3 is CASSLARRAYNEQFF. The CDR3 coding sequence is TGTGCCAGCAGCTTAGCGAGGAGGGCCTACAATGAGCAGTTCTTC.

CDR3 coding DNA: TGCAGTGCGAGTTCGGAAAAACTGTTTTTT. Translating gives CSASSEKLFF. The V call is TRBV20-1, the J call TRBJ1-4; D is uncertain. This CDR3 spans 10 amino acids. The V end lost 6 bases, the J end lost 8 bases, and 7 bases lay between the germline ends. Germline CDR1 and CDR2: DFQATT and SNEGSKA (reference sequence).

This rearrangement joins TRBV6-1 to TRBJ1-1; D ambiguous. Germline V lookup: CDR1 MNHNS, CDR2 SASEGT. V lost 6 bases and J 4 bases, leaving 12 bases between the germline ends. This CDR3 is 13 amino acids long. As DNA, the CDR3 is TGTGCCAGCAGCCCTGCGGGTAGCACTGAAGCTTTCTTT. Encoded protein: CASSPAGSTEAFF.

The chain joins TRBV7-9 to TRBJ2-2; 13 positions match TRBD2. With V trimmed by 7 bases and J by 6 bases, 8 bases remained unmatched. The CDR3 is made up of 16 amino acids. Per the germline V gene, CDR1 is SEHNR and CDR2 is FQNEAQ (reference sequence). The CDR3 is CASTLETSGRPGELFF. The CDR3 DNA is TGTGCCAGCACCCTAGAGACTAGCGGGAGGCCCGGGGAGCTGTTTTTT. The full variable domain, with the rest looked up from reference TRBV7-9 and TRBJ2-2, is DTGVSQNPRHKITKRGQNVTFRCDPISEHNRLYWYRQTLGQGPEFLTYFQNEAQLEKSRLLSDRFSAERPKGSFSTLEIQRTEQGDSAMYLCASTLETSGRPGELFFGEGSRLTVL.

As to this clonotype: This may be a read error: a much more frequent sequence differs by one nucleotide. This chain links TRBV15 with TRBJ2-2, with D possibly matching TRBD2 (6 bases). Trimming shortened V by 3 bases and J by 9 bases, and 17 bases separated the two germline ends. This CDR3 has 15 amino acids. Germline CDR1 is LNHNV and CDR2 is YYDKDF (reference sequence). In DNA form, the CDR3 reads TGTGCCACCAGCAGTCAGGACTACGCTGGTCGGGAGCTGTTTTTT. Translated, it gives CATSSQDYAGRELFF.

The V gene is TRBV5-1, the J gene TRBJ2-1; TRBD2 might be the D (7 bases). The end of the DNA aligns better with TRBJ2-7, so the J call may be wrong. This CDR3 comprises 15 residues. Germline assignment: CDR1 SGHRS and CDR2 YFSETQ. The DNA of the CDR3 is TGCGCCAGCAGCTTGGGCGGGGGCCCCTACAATGAGCAGTACTTC. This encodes CASSLGGGPYNEQYF.

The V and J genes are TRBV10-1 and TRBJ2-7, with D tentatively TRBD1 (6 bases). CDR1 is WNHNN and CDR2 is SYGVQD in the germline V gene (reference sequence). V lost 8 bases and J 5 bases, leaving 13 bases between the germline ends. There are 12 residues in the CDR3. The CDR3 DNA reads TGCGCCAGCCACAGGGAATCCCACGAGCAGTACTTC. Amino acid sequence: CASHRESHEQYF.

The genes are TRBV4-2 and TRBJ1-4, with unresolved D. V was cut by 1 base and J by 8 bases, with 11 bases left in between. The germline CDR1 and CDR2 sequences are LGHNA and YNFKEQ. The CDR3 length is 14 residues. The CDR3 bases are TGTGCCAGCAGCCAAGTAACAGCCCTGGAAAAACTGTTTTTT. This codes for CASSQVTALEKLFF.

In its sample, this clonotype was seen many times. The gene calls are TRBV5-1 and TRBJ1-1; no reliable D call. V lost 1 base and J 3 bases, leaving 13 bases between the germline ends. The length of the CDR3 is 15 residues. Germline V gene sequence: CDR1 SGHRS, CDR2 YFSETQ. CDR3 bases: TGCGCCAGCAGCTTGAACCAGTGGGTGGACACTGAAGCTTTCTTT. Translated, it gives CASSLNQWVDTEAFF.

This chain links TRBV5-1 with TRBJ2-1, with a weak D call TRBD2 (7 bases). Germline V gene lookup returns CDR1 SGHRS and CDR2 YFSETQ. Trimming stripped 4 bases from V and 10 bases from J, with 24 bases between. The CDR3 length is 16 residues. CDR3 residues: CASSQGGLRVRDEQFF. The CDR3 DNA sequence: TGCGCCAGCAGCCAAGGGGGACTACGAGTTAGGGACGAGCAGTTCTTC.

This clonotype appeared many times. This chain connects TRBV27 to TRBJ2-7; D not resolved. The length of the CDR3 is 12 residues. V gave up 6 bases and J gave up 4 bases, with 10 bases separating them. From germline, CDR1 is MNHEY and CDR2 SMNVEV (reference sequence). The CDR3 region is CASSPSRYEQYF. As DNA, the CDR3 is TGTGCCAGCAGCCCTTCCCGGTACGAGCAGTACTTC.

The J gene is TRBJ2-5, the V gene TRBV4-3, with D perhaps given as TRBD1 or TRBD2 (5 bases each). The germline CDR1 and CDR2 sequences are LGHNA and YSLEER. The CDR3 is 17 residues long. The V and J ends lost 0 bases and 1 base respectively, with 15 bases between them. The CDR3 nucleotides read TGCGCCAGCAGCCAAGATCTTATTCAGAGGGGCCAAGAGACCCAGTACTTC. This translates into CASSQDLIQRGQETQYF.

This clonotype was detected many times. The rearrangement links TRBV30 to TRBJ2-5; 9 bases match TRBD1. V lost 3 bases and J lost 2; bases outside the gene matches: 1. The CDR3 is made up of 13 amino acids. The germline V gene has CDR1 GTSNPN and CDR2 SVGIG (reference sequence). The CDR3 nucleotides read TGTGCCTGGAGGGGACAGGGACAAGAGACCCAGTACTTC. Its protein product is CAWRGQGQETQYF. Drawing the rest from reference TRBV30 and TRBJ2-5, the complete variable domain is SQTIHQWPATLVQPVGSPLSLECTVEGTSNPNLYWYRQAAGRGLQLLFYSVGIGQISSEVPQNLSASRPQDRQFILSSKKLLLSDSGFYLCAWRGQGQETQYFGPGTRLLVL.

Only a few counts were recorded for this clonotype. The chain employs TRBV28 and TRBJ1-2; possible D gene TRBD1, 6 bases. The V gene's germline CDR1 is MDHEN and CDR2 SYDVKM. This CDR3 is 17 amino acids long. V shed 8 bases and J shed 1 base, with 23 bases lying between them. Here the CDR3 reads CASLPRTELNRNYGYTF. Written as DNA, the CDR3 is TGTGCCAGCCTTCCGCGGACAGAGCTAAATCGTAACTATGGCTACACCTTC.

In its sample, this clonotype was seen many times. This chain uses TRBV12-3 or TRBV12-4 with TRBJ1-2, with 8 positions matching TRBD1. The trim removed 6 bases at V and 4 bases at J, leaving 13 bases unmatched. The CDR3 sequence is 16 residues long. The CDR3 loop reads CASRENGQGFGYGYTF. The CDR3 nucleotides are TGTGCCAGCAGGGAAAACGGACAGGGCTTCGGCTATGGCTACACCTTC.

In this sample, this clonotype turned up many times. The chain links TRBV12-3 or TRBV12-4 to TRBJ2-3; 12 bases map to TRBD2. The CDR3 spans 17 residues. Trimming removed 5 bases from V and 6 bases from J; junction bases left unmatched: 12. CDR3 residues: CASSQASSTSGRDTQYF. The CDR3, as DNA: TGTGCCAGCAGTCAAGCGAGTTCTACTAGCGGGAGGGATACGCAGTATTTT.